This TCR beta chain was sequenced for a study of OX40 agonist ivuxolimab in advanced cancers. Generated by immunoSEQ multiplex PCR, the TCRdb table keeps only in-frame clones and is missing some. Here the sample spans about 93,000 clones, about 91% being singletons. General study results and limits: Doses of 0.1 to 3.0 mg/kg were accompanied by clonal expansion of CD4+ and CD8+ blood T cells by week 6. Among T cells, CD8+ cells averaged more expanded clones than CD4+ cells.

The V gene's germline CDR1 is SGHTA and CDR2 FQGNSA. The ends lost 5 bases at V and 6 bases at J; junction bases unmatched: 5. This CDR3 is built from 15 residues. Notes on this clone: What it recognizes is unknown.

Specimen: CD4+ or CD8+ T cells sorted from blood, collected in a trial of the OX40 agonist ivuxolimab. The source of this sequence is an adult with an advanced solid tumor such as melanoma, head and neck, liver or kidney cancer. The V gene is TRBV7-2, the J gene TRBJ2-5; 14 positions agree with TRBD2. The CDR3 here is CASSPGTSGSKTQYF. CDR3 nucleotides: TGTGCCAGCAGCCCTGGGACTAGCGGGAGCAAGACCCAGTACTTC.